This TCR beta chain was retrieved from a study of technical replicates of blood from a few donors. The V gene's germline CDR1 is ENHRY and CDR2 SYGVKD. The CDR3 sequence is 16 residues long. J gave up 2 bases and V 10 bases, and 10 bases lay outside the gene matches. Produced via immunoSEQ multiplex PCR; TCRdb's table is partial and in-frame only. Of more than 65,000 clones listed, about 87% are singletons. Sequencing input: PBMCs. The rearrangement joins TRBV10-3 to TRBJ2-2; 10 nucleotides agree with TRBD1. This TCR was sampled from a human donor in good health. Some clones in this sample may be carry-over from other donors' samples. The CDR3 DNA reads as TGTGCCACGATTGCGGGGACAGGGGTTAACACCGGGGAGCTGTTTTTT. It specifies CATIAGTGVNTGELFF.